This T cell receptor (beta chain) comes out of a study of cytomegalovirus exposure and HLA in healthy donors. Researchers ran the PCR with 60 Vbeta and 13 Jbeta primers. Clones were sequenced by immunoSEQ multiplex PCR, and TCRdb holds only the in-frame ones, with some missing. The sample comprises over 200,000 clones, 77% of which are singletons, and 2.5% to 3.5% rests with the top ten. This clone was observed a few times. The receptor's source is a woman aged 60-70 years in good health and CMV-seropositive. Sequencing was done on a sample of PBMCs.

In DNA, the CDR3 is TGTGCCAGCAAGAGGACAGGGGCTAATGAAAAACTGTTTTTT. Translating it yields CASKRTGANEKLFF. V usage is TRBV27 and J usage is TRBJ1-4; TRBD1 agrees at 9 bases. Germline CDR1 and CDR2: MNHEY and SMNVEV (reference sequence). The junction had 3 bases not matched to a gene; V was cut back by 7 bases and J by 3 bases. The CDR3 is 14 amino acids.